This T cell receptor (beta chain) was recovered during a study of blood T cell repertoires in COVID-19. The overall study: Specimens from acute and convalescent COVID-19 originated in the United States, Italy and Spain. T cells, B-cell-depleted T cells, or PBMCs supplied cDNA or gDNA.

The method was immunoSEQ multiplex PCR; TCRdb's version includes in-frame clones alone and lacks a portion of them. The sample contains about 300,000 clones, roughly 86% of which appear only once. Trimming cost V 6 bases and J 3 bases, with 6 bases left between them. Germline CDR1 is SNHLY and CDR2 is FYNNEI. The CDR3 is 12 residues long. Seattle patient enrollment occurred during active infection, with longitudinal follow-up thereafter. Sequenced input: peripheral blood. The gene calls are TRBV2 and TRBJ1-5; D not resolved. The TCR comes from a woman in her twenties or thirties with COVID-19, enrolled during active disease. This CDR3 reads CASSRPNQPQHF. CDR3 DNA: TGTGCCAGCAGCAGGCCCAATCAGCCCCAGCATTTT.